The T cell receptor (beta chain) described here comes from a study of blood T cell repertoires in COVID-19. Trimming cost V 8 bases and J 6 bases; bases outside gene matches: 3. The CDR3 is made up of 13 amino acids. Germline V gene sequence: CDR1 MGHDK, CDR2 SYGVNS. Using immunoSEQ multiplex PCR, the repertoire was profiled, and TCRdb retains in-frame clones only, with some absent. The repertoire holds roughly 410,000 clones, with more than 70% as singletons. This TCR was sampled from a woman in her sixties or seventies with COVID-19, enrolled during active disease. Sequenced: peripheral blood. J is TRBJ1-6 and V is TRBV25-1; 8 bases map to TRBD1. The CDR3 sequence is CASRGQGNSPLHF. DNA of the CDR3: TGTGCCAGCCGAGGACAGGGTAATTCACCCCTCCACTTT.